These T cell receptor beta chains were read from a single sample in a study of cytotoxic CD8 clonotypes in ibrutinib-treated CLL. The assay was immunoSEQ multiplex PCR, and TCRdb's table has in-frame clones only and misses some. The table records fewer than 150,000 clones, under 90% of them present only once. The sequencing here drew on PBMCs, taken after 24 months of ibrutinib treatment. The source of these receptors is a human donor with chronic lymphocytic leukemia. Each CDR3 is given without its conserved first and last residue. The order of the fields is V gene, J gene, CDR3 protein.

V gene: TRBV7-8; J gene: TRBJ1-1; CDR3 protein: ASSPRTGGNTEAF
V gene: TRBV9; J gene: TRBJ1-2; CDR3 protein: ASSARGQGTGGYT
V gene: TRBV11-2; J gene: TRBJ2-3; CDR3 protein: ASSRLPDTQY
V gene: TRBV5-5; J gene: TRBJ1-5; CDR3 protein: ASSWTGLGQPQH
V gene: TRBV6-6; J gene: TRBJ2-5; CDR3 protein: ASNPGQGVETQY
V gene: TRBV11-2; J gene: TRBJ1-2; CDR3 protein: ASSPGQGSWYGYT
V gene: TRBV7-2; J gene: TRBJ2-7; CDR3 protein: ASSLDPADYEQY
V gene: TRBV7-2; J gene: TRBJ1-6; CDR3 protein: ASSLGGENSPLH
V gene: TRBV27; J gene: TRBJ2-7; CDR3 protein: ASKGRSGYEQY
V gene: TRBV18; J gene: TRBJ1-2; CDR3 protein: ASSAESYGYT
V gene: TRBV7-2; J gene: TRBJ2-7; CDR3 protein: ASSLYYEQY
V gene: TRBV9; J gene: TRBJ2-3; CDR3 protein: ASSADFRTDTQY
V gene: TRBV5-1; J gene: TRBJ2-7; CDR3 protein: ASSLVFGTGAEEQY
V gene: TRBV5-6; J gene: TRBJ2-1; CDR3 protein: ASRSSGDYNEQF
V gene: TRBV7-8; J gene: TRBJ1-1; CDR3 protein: ASSLETEAF
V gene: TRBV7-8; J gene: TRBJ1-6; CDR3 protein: ASIGATNSPLH
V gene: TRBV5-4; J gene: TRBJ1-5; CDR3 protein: ASSLAGQGNQPQH
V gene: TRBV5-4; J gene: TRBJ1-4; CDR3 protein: ASSPEPNGEKLF
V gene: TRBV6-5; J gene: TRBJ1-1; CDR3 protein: ASSAPESSTEAF
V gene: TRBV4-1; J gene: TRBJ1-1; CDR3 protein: ASSPGSLNTEAF
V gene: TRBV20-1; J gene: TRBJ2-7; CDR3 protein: SAGYEQY
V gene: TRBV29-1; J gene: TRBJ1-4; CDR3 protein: SVETPNEKLF
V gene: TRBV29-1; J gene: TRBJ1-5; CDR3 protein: SVGRSNQPQH
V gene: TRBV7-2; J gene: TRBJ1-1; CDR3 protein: ASSFPGMNTEAF
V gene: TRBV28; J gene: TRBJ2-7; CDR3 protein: ASSLPGLAAEQY
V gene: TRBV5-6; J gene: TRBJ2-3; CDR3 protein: ASSTQGGRTDTQY
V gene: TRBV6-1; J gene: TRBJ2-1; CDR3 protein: ASSKEGQGRGNEQF
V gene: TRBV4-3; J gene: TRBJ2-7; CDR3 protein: ASSQIRDSSYEQY
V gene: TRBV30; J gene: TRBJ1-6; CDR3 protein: AWNDRVESPLH